The next 13 T cell receptor beta chains were all read from a single sample in a study of response to subunit inactivated influenza vaccine. Via MiXCR, TCRdb re-called the RT-PCR reads, giving one row per CDR3 protein. The table records 800,000 to 1,000,000 distinct CDR3 sequences, 21% of them present only once. The sample was PBMCs from blood, taken more than 4 days after vaccination. The origin of the receptors is a man aged 45-65 years who received an inactivated influenza vaccine.

This clonotype has only a few counts. This chain joins TRBV9 and TRBJ2-2, with 7 bases aligning to TRBD2. The germline gives CDR1 SGDLS, CDR2 YYNGEE. J lost 4 bases, V lost 0 bases, and 3 bases had no gene match. CDR3 length: 15 amino acids. CDR3 DNA sequence: TGTGCCAGCAGCGTAGGCGGGAGAGGCACCGGGGAGCTGTTTTTT. It encodes CASSVGGRGTGELFF.

V is TRBV11-2 and J is TRBJ2-1; tentative D call: TRBD1 (6 bases). CDR3 length: 13 amino acids. V was trimmed by 5 bases and J by 6 bases, leaving 11 bases between them. The V gene's germline CDR1 is SGHAT and CDR2 FQNNGV. CDR3 in DNA: TGTGCCAGCAGCCGAGGGACACCCAATGAGCAGTTCTTC. This translates into CASSRGTPNEQFF.

This clonotype was observed a handful of times. The chain joins TRBV12-3 or TRBV12-4 to TRBJ2-7; D may be TRBD2 (5 bases). The CDR3 contains 13 residues. V gave up 3 bases and J gave up 6 bases, with 12 bases separating them. As DNA, the CDR3 is TGTGCCAGCAGTTTGGCGGGCAGCCTCGAGCAGTACTTC. Its protein is CASSLAGSLEQYF.

In DNA, the CDR3 is TGCGCCACCGGGACAGGGGATTCCTACGAGCAGTACTTC. Translated, it gives CATGTGDSYEQYF. The chain recombines TRBV5-1 with TRBJ2-7, with TRBD1 identical over 10 bases. CDR1 is SGHRS and CDR2 is YFSETQ in the germline V gene. The CDR3 is 13 residues long. Trimming at V came to 9 bases and at J to 1 base, leaving 4 bases not matched to a gene.

The genes are TRBV18 and TRBJ1-1; D remains ambiguous. Germline CDR1 and CDR2: KGHSH and LQKENI. V lost 3 bases to trimming and J lost 7 bases, with 18 bases between them. The CDR3 contains 15 residues. The CDR3 DNA reads TGTGCCAGCTCACCCAGTGACGGGTATTGGGGTGAAGCTTTCTTT. It translates to CASSPSDGYWGEAFF.

The sample holds many counts of this clonotype. V gene TRBV6-1 combines with J gene TRBJ2-7; 7 nucleotides agree with TRBD1. J gave up 0 bases and V 8 bases, and 7 bases lay outside the gene matches. The CDR3 extends over 14 amino acids. Germline V CDR1 and CDR2: MNHNS, SASEGT. CDR3 in amino acids: CASGWDRSSYEQYF. The CDR3 DNA sequence: TGTGCCAGCGGATGGGACAGAAGCTCCTACGAGCAGTACTTC.

This clonotype was found a few times. This sequence joins TRBV6-5 and TRBJ2-5; D is undetermined. Trimming pared 2 bases from V and 5 bases from J, leaving 18 bases between. CDR3 length equals 16 residues. Germline CDR1 is MNHEY and CDR2 is SVGAGI. CDR3 in amino acids: CASSYLGGRDGETQYF. CDR3 DNA sequence: TGTGCCAGCAGTTACCTGGGCGGACGCGACGGGGAGACCCAGTACTTC.

This clonotype was recorded at least ten times. The CDR3 region has the DNA TGTGCCAGCAGCTTAGCAGGGAACCAAGAGACCCAGTACTTC. Translation: CASSLAGNQETQYF. The chain carries TRBV28 and TRBJ2-5; D perhaps matches TRBD1 (5 bases). This CDR3 region has 14 residues. The ends were cut back, 6 bases at V and 0 bases at J, with 11 bases in the middle. Germline CDR1 is MDHEN and CDR2 is SYDVKM. Looking up the rest from reference TRBV28 and TRBJ2-5 gives the full variable domain: DVKVTQSSRYLVKRTGEKVFLECVQDMDHENMFWYRQDPGLGLRLIYFSYDVKMKEKGDIPEGYSVSREKKERFSLILESASTNQTSMYLCASSLAGNQETQYFGPGTRLLVL.

A few counts support this clonotype. The gene calls are TRBV4-3 and TRBJ2-6; maybe TRBD1 (6 bases). The CDR3 consists of 19 residues. Trimming cost V 3 bases and J 0 bases, with 18 bases left between them. CDR1 and CDR2 from the germline V gene are LGHNA and YSLEER. The CDR3 protein is CASSHQQGYGPSGANVLTF. The CDR3 DNA reads as TGCGCCAGCAGCCACCAACAGGGCTACGGTCCCTCTGGGGCCAACGTCCTGACTTTC.

This clonotype was detected many times. The chain links TRBV12-3 or TRBV12-4 to TRBJ2-7, with D possibly matching TRBD1 (6 bases). The CDR3 covers 13 residues. Trimming took 7 bases from V and 3 from J, leaving 13 bases between them. The CDR3 loop reads CASNTGLGYEQYF. CDR3 nucleotides: TGTGCCAGCAATACAGGGTTGGGCTACGAGCAGTACTTC.

The CDR3 here is CATLGTSGTYEQYF. In DNA form, the CDR3 reads TGTGCCACCCTAGGGACTAGCGGGACCTACGAGCAGTACTTC. The chain employs TRBV6-2 or TRBV6-3 and TRBJ2-7, with 13 bases aligning to TRBD2. Germline V CDR1 and CDR2: MNHEY, SVGEGT. Trimming cost V 10 bases and J 2 bases; bases outside gene matches: 5. CDR3 length: 14 residues.

This rearrangement joins TRBV7-2 to TRBJ2-3, with 9 bases that match TRBD2. The CDR3 runs 17 residues. The ends lost 4 bases at V and 9 bases at J; junction bases unmatched: 17. Germline-derived CDR1 and CDR2 are SGHTA and FQGNSA. The DNA of the CDR3 is TGTGCCAGCAGCTCACCCGCAGGACTAGCGTCCTCTCGGACGCAGTATTTT. It specifies CASSSPAGLASSRTQYF.

The V gene is TRBV12-3 or TRBV12-4, the J gene TRBJ2-2; D may be TRBD2 (5 bases). V was trimmed by 2 bases and J by 2 bases, leaving 9 bases between them. There are 15 residues in the CDR3. CDR3 coding DNA: TGTGCCAGCAGTTTACTCAGCGGCAACACCGGGGAGCTGTTTTTT. As protein: CASSLLSGNTGELFF.